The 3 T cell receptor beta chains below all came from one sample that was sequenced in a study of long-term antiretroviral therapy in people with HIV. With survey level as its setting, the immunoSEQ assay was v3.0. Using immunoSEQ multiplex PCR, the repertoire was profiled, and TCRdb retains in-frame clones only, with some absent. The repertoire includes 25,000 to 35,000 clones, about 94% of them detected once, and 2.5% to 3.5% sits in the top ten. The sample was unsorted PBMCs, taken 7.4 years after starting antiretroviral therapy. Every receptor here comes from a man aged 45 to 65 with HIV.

This CDR3 is CASMVGGSYEQYF. As DNA, the CDR3 is TGTGCCAGCATGGTCGGGGGCTCATACGAGCAGTACTTC. The chain combines TRBV27 with TRBJ2-7, with D tentatively TRBD1 or TRBD2 (6 bases each). V gave up 7 bases and J gave up 4 bases, with 14 bases separating them. CDR1 and CDR2 (germline): MNHEY, SMNVEV (reference sequence). This CDR3 comprises 13 residues.

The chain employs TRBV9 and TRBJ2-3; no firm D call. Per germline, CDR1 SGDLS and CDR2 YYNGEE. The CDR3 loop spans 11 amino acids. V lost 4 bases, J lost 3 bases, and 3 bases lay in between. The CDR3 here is CASSTTDTQYF. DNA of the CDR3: TGTGCCAGCAGCACGACAGATACGCAGTATTTT.

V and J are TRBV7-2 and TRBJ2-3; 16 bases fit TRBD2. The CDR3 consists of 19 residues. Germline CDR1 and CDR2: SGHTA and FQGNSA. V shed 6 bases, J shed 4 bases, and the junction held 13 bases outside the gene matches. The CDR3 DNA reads TGTGCCAGCAGGAGAACCGGGACTAGCGGGGGGGCCCTCGCAGATACGCAGTATTTT. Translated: CASRRTGTSGGALADTQYF.